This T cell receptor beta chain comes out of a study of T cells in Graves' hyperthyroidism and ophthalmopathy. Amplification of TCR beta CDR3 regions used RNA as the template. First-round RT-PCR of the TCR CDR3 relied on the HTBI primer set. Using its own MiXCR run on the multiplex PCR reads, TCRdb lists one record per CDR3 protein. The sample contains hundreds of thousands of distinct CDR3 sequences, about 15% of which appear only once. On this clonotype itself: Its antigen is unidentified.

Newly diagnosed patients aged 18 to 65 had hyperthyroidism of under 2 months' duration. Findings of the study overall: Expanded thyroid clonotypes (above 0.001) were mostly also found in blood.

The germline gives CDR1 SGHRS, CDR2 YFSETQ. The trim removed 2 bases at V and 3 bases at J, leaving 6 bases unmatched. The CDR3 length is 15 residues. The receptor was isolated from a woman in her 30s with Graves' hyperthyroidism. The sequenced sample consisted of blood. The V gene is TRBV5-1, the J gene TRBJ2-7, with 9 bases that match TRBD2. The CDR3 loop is CASSFSGRTIYEQYF. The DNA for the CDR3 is TGCGCCAGCAGCTTCAGCGGGAGGACTATCTACGAGCAGTACTTC.